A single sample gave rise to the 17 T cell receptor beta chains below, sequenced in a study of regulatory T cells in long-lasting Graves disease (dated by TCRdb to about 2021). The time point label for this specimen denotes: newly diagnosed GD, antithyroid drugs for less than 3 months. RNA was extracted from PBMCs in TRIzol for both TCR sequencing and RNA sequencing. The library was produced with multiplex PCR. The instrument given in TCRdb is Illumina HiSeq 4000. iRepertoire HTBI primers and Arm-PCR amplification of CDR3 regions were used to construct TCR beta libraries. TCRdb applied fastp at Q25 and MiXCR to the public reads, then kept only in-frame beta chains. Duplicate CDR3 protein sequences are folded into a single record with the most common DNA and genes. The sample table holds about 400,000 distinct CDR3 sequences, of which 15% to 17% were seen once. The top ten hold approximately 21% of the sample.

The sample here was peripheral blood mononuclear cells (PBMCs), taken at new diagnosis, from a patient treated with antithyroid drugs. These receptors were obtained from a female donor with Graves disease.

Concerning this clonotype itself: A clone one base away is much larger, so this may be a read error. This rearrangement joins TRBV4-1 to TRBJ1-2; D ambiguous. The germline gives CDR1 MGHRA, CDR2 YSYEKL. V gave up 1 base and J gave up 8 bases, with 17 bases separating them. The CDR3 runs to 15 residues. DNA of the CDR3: TGCGCCAGCAGCCAAGGGTTTCTTCCTTCGGCGGGCTACACCTTC. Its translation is CASSQGFLPSAGYTF.

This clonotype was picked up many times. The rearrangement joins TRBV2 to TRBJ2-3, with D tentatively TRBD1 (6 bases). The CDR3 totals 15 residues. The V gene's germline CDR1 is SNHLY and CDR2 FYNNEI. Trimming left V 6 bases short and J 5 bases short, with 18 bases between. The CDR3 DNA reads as TGTGCCAGCAGCCCCGACAGGAGTGGAGGAGATACGCAGTATTTT. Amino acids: CASSPDRSGGDTQYF.

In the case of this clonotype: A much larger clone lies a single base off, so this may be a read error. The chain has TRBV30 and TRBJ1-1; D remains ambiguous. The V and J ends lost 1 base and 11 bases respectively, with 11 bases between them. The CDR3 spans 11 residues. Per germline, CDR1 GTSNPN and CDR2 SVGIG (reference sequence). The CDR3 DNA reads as TGTGCCTGGAGTGCCCATAAAGAGGCTTTCTTT. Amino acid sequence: CAWSAHKEAFF.

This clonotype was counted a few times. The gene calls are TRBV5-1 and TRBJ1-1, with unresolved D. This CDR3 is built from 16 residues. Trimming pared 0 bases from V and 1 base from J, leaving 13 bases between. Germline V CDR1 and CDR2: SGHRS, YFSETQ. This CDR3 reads CASSLGQVGRNTEAFF. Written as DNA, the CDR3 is TGCGCCAGCAGCTTGGGGCAGGTGGGGAGGAACACTGAAGCTTTCTTT.

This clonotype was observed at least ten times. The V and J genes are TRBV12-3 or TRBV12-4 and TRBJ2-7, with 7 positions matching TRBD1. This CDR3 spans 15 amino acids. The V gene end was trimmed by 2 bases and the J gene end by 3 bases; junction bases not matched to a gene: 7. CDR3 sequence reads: CASSLSGDSFYEQYF. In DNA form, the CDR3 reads TGTGCCAGCAGTTTAAGTGGGGACAGCTTCTACGAGCAGTACTTC.

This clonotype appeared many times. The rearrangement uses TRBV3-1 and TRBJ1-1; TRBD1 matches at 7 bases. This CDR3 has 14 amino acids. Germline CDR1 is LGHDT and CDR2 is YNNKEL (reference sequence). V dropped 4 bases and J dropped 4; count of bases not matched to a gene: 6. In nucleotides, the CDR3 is TGTGCCAGCAGCCGCACAGGGGAGGTCACTGAAGCTTTCTTT. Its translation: CASSRTGEVTEAFF. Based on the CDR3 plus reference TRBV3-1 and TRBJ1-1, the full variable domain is DTAVSQTPKYLVTQMGNDKSIKCEQNLGHDTMYWYKQDSKKFLKIMFSYNNKELIINETVPNRFSPKSPDKAHLNLHINSLELGDSAVYFCASSRTGEVTEAFFGQGTRLTVV.

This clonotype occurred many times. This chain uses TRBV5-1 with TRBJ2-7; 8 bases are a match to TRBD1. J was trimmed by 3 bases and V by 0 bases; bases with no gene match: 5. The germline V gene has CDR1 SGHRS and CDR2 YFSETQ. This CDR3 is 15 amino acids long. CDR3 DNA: TGCGCCAGCAGCTTGGCTGCCGGACAGGGCTACGAGCAGTACTTC. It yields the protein CASSLAAGQGYEQYF.

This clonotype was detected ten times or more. The CDR3 nucleotides read TGTGCCAGCGGAGGGGGAGTGAGCGCCGGGGAGCTGTTTTTT. Protein product: CASGGGVSAGELFF. The J gene is TRBJ2-2, the V gene TRBV27; D tentatively reads TRBD1 or TRBD2 (6 bases each). V gave up 8 bases and J gave up 6 bases, with 16 bases separating them. From germline, CDR1 is MNHEY and CDR2 SMNVEV (reference sequence). The CDR3 covers 14 residues.

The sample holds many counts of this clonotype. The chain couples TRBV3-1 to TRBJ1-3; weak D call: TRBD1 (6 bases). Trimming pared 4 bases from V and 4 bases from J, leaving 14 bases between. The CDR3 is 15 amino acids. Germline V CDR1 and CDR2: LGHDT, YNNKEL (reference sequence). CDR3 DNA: TGTGCCAGCAGCCCGGCCAGGACAGTAGGAAACACCATATATTTT. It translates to CASSPARTVGNTIYF. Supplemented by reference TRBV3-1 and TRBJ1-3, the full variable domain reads DTAVSQTPKYLVTQMGNDKSIKCEQNLGHDTMYWYKQDSKKFLKIMFSYNNKELIINETVPNRFSPKSPDKAHLNLHINSLELGDSAVYFCASSPARTVGNTIYFGEGSWLTVV.

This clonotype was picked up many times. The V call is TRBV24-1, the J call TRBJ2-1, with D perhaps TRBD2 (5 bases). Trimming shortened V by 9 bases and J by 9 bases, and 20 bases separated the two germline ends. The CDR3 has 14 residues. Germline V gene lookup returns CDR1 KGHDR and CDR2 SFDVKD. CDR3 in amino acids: CATAPSGVGSEQFF. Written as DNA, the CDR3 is TGTGCCACCGCCCCCTCCGGGGTTGGCAGTGAGCAGTTCTTC.

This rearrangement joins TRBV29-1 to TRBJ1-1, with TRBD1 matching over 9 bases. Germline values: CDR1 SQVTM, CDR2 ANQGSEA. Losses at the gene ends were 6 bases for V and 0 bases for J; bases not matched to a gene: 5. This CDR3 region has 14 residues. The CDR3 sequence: CSVVGQGMNTEAFF. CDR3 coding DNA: TGCAGCGTGGTAGGACAGGGGATGAACACTGAAGCTTTCTTT.

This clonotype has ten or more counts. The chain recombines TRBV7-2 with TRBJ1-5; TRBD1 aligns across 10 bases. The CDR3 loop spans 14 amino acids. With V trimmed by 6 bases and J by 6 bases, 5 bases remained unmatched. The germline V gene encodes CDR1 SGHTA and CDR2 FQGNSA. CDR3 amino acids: CASRGQGWGQPQHF. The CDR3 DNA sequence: TGTGCCAGCAGGGGACAGGGGTGGGGTCAGCCCCAGCATTTT.

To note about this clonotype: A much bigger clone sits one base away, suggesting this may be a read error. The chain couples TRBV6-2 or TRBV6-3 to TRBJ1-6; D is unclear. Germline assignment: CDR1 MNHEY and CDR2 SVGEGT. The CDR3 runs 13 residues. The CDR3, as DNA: TGTGCCAGCAGTTACCGTTATAATTCATCCCTCCACTTT. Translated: CASSYRYNSSLHF.

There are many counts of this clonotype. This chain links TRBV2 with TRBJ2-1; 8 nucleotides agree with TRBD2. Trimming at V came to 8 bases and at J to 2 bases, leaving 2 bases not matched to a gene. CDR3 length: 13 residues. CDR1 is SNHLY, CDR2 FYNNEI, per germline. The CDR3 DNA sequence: TGTGCCAGCGGGGGACTAGCCTACAATGAGCAGTTCTTC. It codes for CASGGLAYNEQFF.

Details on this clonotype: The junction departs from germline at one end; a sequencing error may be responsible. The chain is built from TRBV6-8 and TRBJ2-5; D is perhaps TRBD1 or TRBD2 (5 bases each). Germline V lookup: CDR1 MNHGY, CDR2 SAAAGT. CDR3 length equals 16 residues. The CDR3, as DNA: TGTGCCAGCAGTCACCTTGGGGGTGTGAAGAGAGAGACCCGGTACTTC. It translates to CASSHLGGVKRETRYF.

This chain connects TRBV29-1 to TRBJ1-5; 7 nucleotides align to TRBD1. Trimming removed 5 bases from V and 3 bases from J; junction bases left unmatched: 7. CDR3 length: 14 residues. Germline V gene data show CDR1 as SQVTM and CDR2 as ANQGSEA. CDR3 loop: CSVMTQGLNQPQHF. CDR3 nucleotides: TGCAGCGTTATGACACAGGGGCTCAATCAGCCCCAGCATTTT.

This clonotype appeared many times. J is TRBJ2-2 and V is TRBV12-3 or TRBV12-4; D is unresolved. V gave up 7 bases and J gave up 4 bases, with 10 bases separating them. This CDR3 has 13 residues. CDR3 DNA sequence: TGTGCCAGCACCGTTATACTCACCGGGGAGCTGTTTTTT. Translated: CASTVILTGELFF.